The following is a T cell receptor (beta chain) sequence with its context. Germline-derived CDR1 and CDR2 are ENHRY and SYGVKD. V shed 4 bases, J shed 9 bases, and the junction held 1 base outside the gene matches. There are 13 residues in the CDR3. The repertoire was sequenced with immunoSEQ multiplex PCR; TCRdb's copy has only in-frame clones and lacks some. The sample yields about 80,000 clones, about four fifths seen once. The data were obtained in a study of blood T cell repertoires in COVID-19. In the study overall: Researchers got acute and convalescent COVID-19 samples from the United States, Italy and Spain.

This receptor was obtained from an elderly woman with acute or convalescent COVID-19. V is TRBV10-3 and J is TRBJ1-6; 9 positions match TRBD1. The sample consisted of peripheral blood. CDR3 DNA: TGTGCCATCAGTGGGGACAGGGTTTCACCCCTCCACTTT. Translation: CAISGDRVSPLHF.